The TCR beta chain under discussion was sequenced for a study of T cell changes during pregnancy in multiple sclerosis (dated by TCRdb to between 2018 and 2021). General notes on the study: In women with multiple sclerosis, the researchers looked at how the T cell repertoire shifted as pregnancy progressed.

On this clone itself: This clone's antigen is unknown. No base quality values were provided; no much bigger clone lies one nucleotide off.

Library generation was performed with the immunoSEQ multiplex PCR assay. The immuneACCESS repertoire file appears here via TCRdb, limited to in-frame rearrangements. These files lack a portion of the clones; in checked studies, under half of the deficit traces to unresolved V genes, and the cause of the others is not known. In all, the sample holds some 37,000 clones, and 75% to 90% of those were seen once. The ten largest clonotypes hold roughly 12% of the sample. This TCR was sampled from a female donor with multiple sclerosis, enrolled in a pregnancy study. The source was CD8+ T cells from peripheral blood mononuclear cells, collected in the third trimester of pregnancy.

The CDR3 sequence is CASSRRGPGETQYF. The bases read TGTGCCAGCAGCCGGAGGGGGCCAGGGGAGACCCAGTACTTC. The V gene is TRBV5-6 and the J gene is TRBJ2-5; the D gene is possibly TRBD1, with 7 bases matching. Per the germline V gene, SGHDT is the CDR1 and YYEEEE is the CDR2. The trim is 4 bases for V and 5 bases for J, with a gap of 15 bases between the germline ends. The CDR3 sequence holds 14 residues, the cysteine and phenylalanine included. Of the read, only the CDR3 DNA is kept; its 42 bases are in frame from base 1.